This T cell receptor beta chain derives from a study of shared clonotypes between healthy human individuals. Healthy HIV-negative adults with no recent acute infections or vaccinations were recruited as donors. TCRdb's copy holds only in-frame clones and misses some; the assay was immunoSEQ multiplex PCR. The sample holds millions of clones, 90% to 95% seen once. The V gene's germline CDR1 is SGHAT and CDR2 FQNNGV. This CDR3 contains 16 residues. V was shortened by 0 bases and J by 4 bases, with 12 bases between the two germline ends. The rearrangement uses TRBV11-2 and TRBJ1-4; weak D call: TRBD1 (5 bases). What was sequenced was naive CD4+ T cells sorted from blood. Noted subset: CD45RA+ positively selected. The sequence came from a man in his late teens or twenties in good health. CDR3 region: CASSLDGTAYNEKLFF. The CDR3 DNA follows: TGTGCCAGCAGCTTAGATGGGACGGCTTATAATGAAAAACTGTTTTTT.